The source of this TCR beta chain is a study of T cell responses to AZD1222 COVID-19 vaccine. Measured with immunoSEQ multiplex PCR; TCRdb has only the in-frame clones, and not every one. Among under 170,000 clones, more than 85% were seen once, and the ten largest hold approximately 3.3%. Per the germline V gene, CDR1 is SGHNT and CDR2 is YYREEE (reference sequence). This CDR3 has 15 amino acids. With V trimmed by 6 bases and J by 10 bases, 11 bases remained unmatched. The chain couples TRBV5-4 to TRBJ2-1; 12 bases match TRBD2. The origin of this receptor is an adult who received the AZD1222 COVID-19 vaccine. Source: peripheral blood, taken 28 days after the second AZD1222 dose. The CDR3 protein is CASNQRLAGVGEQFF. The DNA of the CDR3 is TGTGCCAGCAACCAGAGACTAGCGGGAGTGGGAGAGCAGTTCTTC.